These 5 T cell receptor beta chains were sequenced from one sample in a study of radiotherapy plus CTLA-4 blockade in lung cancer. Clones were sequenced by immunoSEQ multiplex PCR, and TCRdb holds only the in-frame ones, with some missing. The table has tens of thousands of clones, around 72% seen once. The sequencing used peripheral blood, collected from a patient treated with radiotherapy plus ipilimumab. The receptors here all came from a human donor with non-small cell lung cancer who had stable disease on radiotherapy plus ipilimumab.

Here the CDR3 DNA reads TGTGCCAGCAGTTTAAGGGCCAAATCTGGCTACGAGCAGTACTTC. Amino acid sequence: CASSLRAKSGYEQYF. The chain carries TRBV28 and TRBJ2-7; the D is unclear. Germline V gene lookup returns CDR1 MDHEN and CDR2 SYDVKM. Between the trimmed V and J ends, which lost 2 bases and 3 bases, there was a span of 14 bases. The CDR3 runs 15 residues.

The rearrangement links TRBV10-1 to TRBJ2-1, with D perhaps matching TRBD2 (5 bases). The CDR3 has 14 amino acids. V dropped 3 bases and J dropped 9 bases, with 15 bases sitting between them. In germline, CDR1 is WNHNN, CDR2 SYGVQD (reference sequence). Here the CDR3 DNA reads TGCGCCAGCAGTGATCTCTCACTCCGGGGTGAGCAGTTCTTC. It encodes CASSDLSLRGEQFF.

The rearrangement joins TRBV7-8 to TRBJ2-7; 10 positions agree with TRBD2. This CDR3 has 16 residues. The germline gives CDR1 SGHVS, CDR2 FQNEAQ. Trimming took 4 bases from V and 2 from J; bases not matched to a gene: 8. CDR3 sequence: CASSSQWLAGAYEQYF. In DNA form, the CDR3 reads TGTGCCAGCAGCTCCCAGTGGCTAGCGGGAGCCTACGAGCAGTACTTC.

Concerning this clone: At one boundary the junction diverges from the germline segment, which might be a read error. The J gene is TRBJ2-7, the V gene TRBV7-2, with TRBD2 identical over 11 bases. Germline CDR1 reads SGHTA; CDR2 reads FQGNSA. The CDR3 has 18 amino acids. This CDR3 reads CASSQVDMGLAAPYEQYF. The CDR3 nucleotides read TGCGCCAGCAGCCAAGTAGATATGGGACTAGCGGCCCCCTACGAGCAGTACTTC.

The chain uses TRBV9 and TRBJ2-1; D uncertain. V was cut by 0 bases and J by 5 bases, with 9 bases left in between. The CDR3 loop spans 14 amino acids. Germline lookup yields CDR1 SGDLS and CDR2 YYNGEE. CDR3 bases: TGTGCCAGCAGCGTAGGTCAGGTAGACAATGAGCAGTTCTTC. As protein: CASSVGQVDNEQFF.